The clone carrying this T cell receptor (beta chain) was seen once. CDR3 length: 16 residues. Germline lookup yields CDR1 GTSNPN and CDR2 SVGIG (reference sequence). V gave up 0 bases and J gave up 4 bases, with 15 bases separating them. The sample originates from a study of technical replicates of blood from a few donors. Profiled with immunoSEQ multiplex PCR; TCRdb holds only in-frame clones, not every one. The sample has tens of thousands of clones, more than 95% seen once. This TCR came from a human donor in good health. The sample comprised T cells isolated from PBMCs. The chain joins TRBV30 to TRBJ1-4; a possible D gene is TRBD1 (6 bases). CDR3 region: CAWSVGYGTFNEKLFF. In DNA, the CDR3 is TGTGCCTGGAGTGTAGGCTATGGGACATTTAATGAAAAACTGTTTTTT.